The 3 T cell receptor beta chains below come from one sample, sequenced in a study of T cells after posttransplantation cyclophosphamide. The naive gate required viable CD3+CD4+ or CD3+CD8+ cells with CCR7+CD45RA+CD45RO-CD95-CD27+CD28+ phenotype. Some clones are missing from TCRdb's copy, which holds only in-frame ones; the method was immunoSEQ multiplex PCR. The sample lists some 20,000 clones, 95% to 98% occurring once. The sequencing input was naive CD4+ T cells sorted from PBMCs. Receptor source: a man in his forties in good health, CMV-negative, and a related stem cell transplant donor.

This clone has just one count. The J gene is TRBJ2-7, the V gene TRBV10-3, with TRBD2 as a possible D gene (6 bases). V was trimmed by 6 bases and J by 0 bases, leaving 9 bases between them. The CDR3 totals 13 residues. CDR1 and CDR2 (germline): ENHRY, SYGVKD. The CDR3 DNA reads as TGTGCCATCAGCCGGGACTCCTCCTACGAGCAGTACTTC. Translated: CAISRDSSYEQYF.

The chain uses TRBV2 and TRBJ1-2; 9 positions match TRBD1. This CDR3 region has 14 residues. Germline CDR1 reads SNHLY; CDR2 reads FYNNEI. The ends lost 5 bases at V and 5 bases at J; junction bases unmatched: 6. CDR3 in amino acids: CASSRTGAEYGYTF. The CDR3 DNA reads TGTGCCAGCAGTCGGACAGGGGCTGAGTATGGCTACACCTTC.

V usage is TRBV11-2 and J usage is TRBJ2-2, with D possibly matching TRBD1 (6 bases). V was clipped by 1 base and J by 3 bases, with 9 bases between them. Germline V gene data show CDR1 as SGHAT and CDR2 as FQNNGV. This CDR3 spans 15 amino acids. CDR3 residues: CASSLGGRDTGELFF. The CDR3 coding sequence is TGTGCCAGCAGCTTAGGGGGGCGCGACACCGGGGAGCTGTTTTTT.